This T cell receptor (beta chain) was sequenced during a study of blood T cells in healthy people across ages. General study results and limits: Per million T cells, TCR beta diversity dropped about linearly as age rose.

With regard to this clonotype: What it recognizes is unknown.

Primers used in a second PCR of about 6 to 11 cycles were a sample-barcoded 5' primer and a J-beta primer mix. Through a template-switch adaptor with 12 random nucleotides, each cDNA molecule received a tag. TCRdb independently ran MiXCR on the 5' RACE reads; one entry per CDR3 protein. This table holds fewer than 2 million distinct CDR3 sequences, around 40% found once. The CDR3 consists of 15 residues. Between the trimmed V and J ends, which lost 3 bases and 5 bases, there was a span of 19 bases. Germline V gene lookup returns CDR1 DFQATT and CDR2 SNEGSKA (reference sequence). The chain has TRBV20-1 and TRBJ2-5, with D perhaps given as TRBD1 or TRBD2 (6 bases each). This sequence originates from a human donor in good health. Sequencing was done on a sample of blood. CDR3 DNA sequence: TGCAGTGCTAGGGGGGCCCTGGGGGGCTGGGAGACCCAGTACTTC. Its translation is CSARGALGGWETQYF.